Listed here are 15 T cell receptor beta chains from one sample, sequenced in a study of T-cell reconstitution after alpha-beta-depleted transplantation in children. As it was prepared, the TCRbeta library received unique molecular identifiers. TCRdb recomputed calls from the PCR reads with MiXCR, one row per CDR3 protein. The sample includes hundreds of thousands of distinct CDR3 sequences, approximately 15% of them seen just once. The sequencing here drew on PBMCs from the stem cell graft donor, taken from the stem cell graft. The receptors come from a human donor who donated a stem cell graft to a child with acute myeloid leukemia.

V and J are TRBV7-9 and TRBJ1-1; D is undetermined. V was pared by 5 bases and J by 8 bases, with 9 bases between. This CDR3 is built from 11 residues. CDR1 is SEHNR, CDR2 FQNEAQ, per germline (reference sequence). The CDR3 protein is CASSTFGEAFF. The CDR3 region has the DNA TGTGCCAGCAGCACATTCGGAGAAGCTTTCTTT.

This clonotype appeared a few times. The J gene is TRBJ2-5, the V gene TRBV20-1; possible D gene TRBD2, 5 bases. This CDR3 comprises 15 residues. Germline V gene data show CDR1 as DFQATT and CDR2 as SNEGSKA (reference sequence). Trimming removed 6 bases from V and 5 bases from J, with 22 bases in between. CDR3: CSAPPAGLRRETQYF. The CDR3 nucleotides read TGCAGTGCCCCCCCAGCTGGCTTGAGGAGGGAGACCCAGTACTTC.

V gene TRBV27 combines with J gene TRBJ1-1; 10 positions match TRBD1. J was trimmed by 4 bases and V by 6 bases; bases with no gene match: 2. Germline CDR1 MNHEY, CDR2 SMNVEV (reference sequence). This CDR3 spans 13 amino acids. CDR3 in DNA: TGTGCCAGCAGGGGGACAGGGGCCACTGAAGCTTTCTTT. Its protein product is CASRGTGATEAFF.

This clonotype showed up just a few times. The V gene is TRBV5-6, the J gene TRBJ2-1, with TRBD1 matching 7 bases. V trimming: 0 bases; J trimming: 6 bases; junction bases outside the gene matches: 0. This CDR3 region has 13 residues. Germline V gene sequence: CDR1 SGHDT, CDR2 YYEEEE. The DNA for the CDR3 is TGTGCCAGCAGCTTGGAGGGGGCCAATGAGCAGTTCTTC. As protein: CASSLEGANEQFF.

A few counts support this clonotype. This chain links TRBV12-3 or TRBV12-4 with TRBJ2-1; 7 bases align to TRBD2. Trimming at V came to 3 bases and at J to 8 bases, leaving 10 bases not matched to a gene. The CDR3 covers 15 residues. The CDR3 here is CASSFRRGVIYEQFF. Here the CDR3 DNA reads TGTGCCAGCAGTTTCCGTCGGGGGGTTATCTATGAGCAGTTCTTC.

The chain links TRBV11-1 to TRBJ1-1; D ambiguous. Trimming stripped 4 bases from V and 2 bases from J, with 20 bases between. CDR1 and CDR2 (germline): SGHAT, FQDESV (reference sequence). This CDR3 comprises 17 residues. The CDR3 bases are TGTGCCAGCAGCTCCATCGGACTCCTCCAAATTAACACTGAAGCTTTCTTT. Its translation is CASSSIGLLQINTEAFF.

Many counts were recorded for this clonotype. This chain connects TRBV7-2 to TRBJ1-2; no firm D call. The CDR3 totals 13 residues. With 5 bases removed from V and 5 bases from J, the gap between germline ends came to 12 bases. Germline V CDR1 and CDR2: SGHTA, FQGNSA. The CDR3 loop reads CASSRQTGYGYTF. The DNA for the CDR3 is TGTGCCAGCAGCCGTCAGACGGGGTATGGCTACACCTTC.

The chain uses TRBV10-3 and TRBJ1-1; 7 nucleotides match TRBD1. J lost 4 bases, V lost 1 base, and 6 bases had no gene match. Germline V gene data show CDR1 as ENHRY and CDR2 as SYGVKD. The CDR3 loop spans 15 amino acids. For the CDR3, the DNA is TGTGCCATCAGTGAGTTCCCAGGGGGGACCACTGAAGCTTTCTTT. It yields the protein CAISEFPGGTTEAFF.

The sample holds many counts of this clonotype. The V gene is TRBV29-1, the J gene TRBJ2-1; TRBD2 matches 13 bases. The germline V gene encodes CDR1 SQVTM and CDR2 ANQGSEA. This CDR3 is built from 14 residues. J was trimmed by 11 bases and V by 2 bases; bases with no gene match: 6. CDR3 DNA sequence: TGCAGCGTTGAATCTGTACTAGCGGGGGGGCAGCAGTTCTTC. Amino acids: CSVESVLAGGQQFF.

The chain uses TRBV5-5 and TRBJ1-2; maybe TRBD1 (5 bases). V lost 4 bases and J 4 bases, leaving 14 bases between the germline ends. Germline V gene lookup returns CDR1 SGHKS and CDR2 YYEKEE (reference sequence). The CDR3 spans 14 residues. The CDR3: CASSAGEAVYGYTF. CDR3 in DNA: TGTGCCAGCAGCGCGGGGGAGGCGGTCTATGGCTACACCTTC.

This clonotype was counted a single time. The chain has TRBV15 and TRBJ2-3, with a weak D call TRBD1 (5 bases). Germline V CDR1 and CDR2: LNHNV, YYDKDF (reference sequence). The CDR3 has 17 residues. V lost 3 bases and J 2 bases, leaving 18 bases between the germline ends. CDR3 coding DNA: TGTGCCACCAGCAGTGACGACAGAGGCCTGATCACAGATACGCAGTATTTT. Translated, it gives CATSSDDRGLITDTQYF. The variable domain in full, completed from reference TRBV15 and TRBJ2-3, reads DAMVIQNPRYQVTQFGKPVTLSCSQTLNHNVMYWYQQKSSQAPKLLFHYYDKDFNNEADTPDNFQSRRPNTSFCFLDIRSPGLGDTAMYLCATSSDDRGLITDTQYFGPGTRLTVL.

This clonotype has just one count. The rearrangement joins TRBV24-1 to TRBJ2-4, with a tentative D call TRBD1 (7 bases). Germline V gives CDR1 KGHDR, CDR2 SFDVKD. V lost 1 base to trimming and J lost 0 bases, with 12 bases between them. There are 17 residues in the CDR3. CDR3 sequence reads: CATSDFPGGLAKNIQYF. In DNA, the CDR3 is TGTGCCACCAGTGATTTTCCAGGGGGACTAGCCAAAAACATTCAGTACTTC.

This clonotype appeared many times. The chain joins TRBV5-4 to TRBJ2-7; D uncertain. The CDR3 consists of 15 residues. V lost 0 bases and J lost 5, with 15 bases in between. Germline values: CDR1 SGHNT, CDR2 YYREEE (reference sequence). The CDR3 coding sequence is TGTGCCAGCAGCTTGGTTCCCGACAAAGTCGACGAGCAGTACTTC. It yields the protein CASSLVPDKVDEQYF. The full variable domain, rest sourced from reference TRBV5-4 and TRBJ2-7, is ETGVTQSPTHLIKTRGQQVTLRCSSQSGHNTVSWYQQALGQGPQFIFQYYREEENGRGNFPPRFSGLQFPNYSSELNVNALELDDSALYLCASSLVPDKVDEQYFGPGTRLTVT.

This chain uses TRBV20-1 with TRBJ1-1, with D uncertain. The CDR3 extends over 13 amino acids. V was pared by 3 bases and J by 2 bases, with 10 bases between. CDR1 is DFQATT and CDR2 is SNEGSKA in the germline V gene (reference sequence). CDR3 amino acids: CSASNAKNTEAFF. The CDR3 nucleotides are TGCAGTGCTAGTAATGCGAAAAACACTGAAGCTTTCTTT.

This chain uses TRBV5-6 with TRBJ2-1, with 10 bases aligning to TRBD1. Germline assignment: CDR1 SGHDT and CDR2 YYEEEE. CDR3 size: 16 residues. V gave up 3 bases and J gave up 4 bases; unmatched junction bases: 7. The CDR3 spells CASSSRTGGLYNEQFF. The CDR3 DNA reads as TGTGCCAGCAGCTCCCGGACAGGGGGGTTGTACAATGAGCAGTTCTTC.